This TCR beta chain was recovered during a study of blood T cell repertoires in COVID-19. Seattle cases were enrolled at active infection and followed longitudinally. In the authors' workflow: By means of reference gene primer amplification, nucleated cell counts were estimated. The repertoire was sequenced with immunoSEQ multiplex PCR; TCRdb's copy has only in-frame clones and lacks some. V and J calls and clone size are copied from that table; D and trimming were computed from the DNA. Of fewer than 300,000 clones detected, over 75% appear once; the ten largest clones hold about 1%. This TCR derives from a human donor with COVID-19, enrolled during active disease. The donor label of this sample is uncertain. Sample: peripheral blood.

CDR3 in amino acids: CASSLGTSNEQFF. The CDR3 DNA reads as TGTGCCAGCAGCCTCGGGACTAGCAATGAGCAGTTCTTC. The chain couples TRBV5-4 to TRBJ2-1; 8 nucleotides match TRBD2. Trimming at V came to 4 bases and at J to 6 bases, leaving 3 bases not matched to a gene. Germline V gives CDR1 SGHNT, CDR2 YYREEE (reference sequence). The CDR3 length is 13 residues.